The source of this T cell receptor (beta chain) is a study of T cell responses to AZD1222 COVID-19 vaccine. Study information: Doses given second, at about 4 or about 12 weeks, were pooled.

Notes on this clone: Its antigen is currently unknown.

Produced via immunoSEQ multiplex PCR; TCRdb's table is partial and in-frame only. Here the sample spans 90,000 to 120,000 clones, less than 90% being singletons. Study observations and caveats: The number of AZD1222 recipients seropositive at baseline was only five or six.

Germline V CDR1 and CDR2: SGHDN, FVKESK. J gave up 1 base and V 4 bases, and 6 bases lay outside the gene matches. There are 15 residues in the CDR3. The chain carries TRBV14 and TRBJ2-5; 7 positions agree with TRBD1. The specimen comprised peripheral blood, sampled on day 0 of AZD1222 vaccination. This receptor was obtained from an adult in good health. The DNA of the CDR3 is TGTGCCAGCAGCCGAACGACAGGGTCCCAAGAGACCCAGTACTTC. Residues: CASSRTTGSQETQYF.